This T cell receptor beta chain was retrieved from a study of T cells after yellow fever vaccination. There are many counts of this clonotype. In TCRdb, the 5' RACE reads were re-called with MiXCR into one record per CDR3 protein. This sample has fewer than 350,000 distinct CDR3 sequences, with approximately 4% found just once. CDR3 length equals 15 residues. Germline values: CDR1 SQVTM, CDR2 ANQGSEA. Trimming at V came to 4 bases and at J to 6 bases, leaving 9 bases not matched to a gene. Here the sequenced sample was PBMCs, taken 15 days after the yellow fever booster vaccination. The V gene is TRBV29-1, the J gene TRBJ2-2, with 9 bases identical to TRBD2. This TCR was recovered from a man aged 18 to 30 who received the YFV17D yellow fever vaccine. The CDR3 DNA reads TGCAGCGTTGGAGGGACTAGCATTGGCGCCGGGGAGCTGTTTTTT. Its translation is CSVGGTSIGAGELFF.